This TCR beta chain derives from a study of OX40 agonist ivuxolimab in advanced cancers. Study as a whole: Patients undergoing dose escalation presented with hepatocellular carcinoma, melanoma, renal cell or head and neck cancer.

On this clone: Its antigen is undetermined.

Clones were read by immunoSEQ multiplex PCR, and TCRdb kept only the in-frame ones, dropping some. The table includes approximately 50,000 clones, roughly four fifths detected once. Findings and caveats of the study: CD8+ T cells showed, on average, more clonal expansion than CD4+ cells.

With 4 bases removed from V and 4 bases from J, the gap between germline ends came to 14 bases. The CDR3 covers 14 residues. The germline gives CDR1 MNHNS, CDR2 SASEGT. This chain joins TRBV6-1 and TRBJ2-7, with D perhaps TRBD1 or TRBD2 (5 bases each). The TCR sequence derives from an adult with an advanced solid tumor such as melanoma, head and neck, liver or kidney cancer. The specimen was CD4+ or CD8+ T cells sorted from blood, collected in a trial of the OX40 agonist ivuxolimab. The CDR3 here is CASSAGALLYEQYF. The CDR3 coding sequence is TGTGCCAGCAGTGCCGGGGCCCTCCTTTACGAGCAGTACTTC.